This T cell receptor (beta chain) came from a study of cytotoxic CD8 clonotypes in ibrutinib-treated CLL. Study outcomes and limitations: Baseline clonality, above age-matched healthy donor levels, tracked circulating CD8+ T-cell counts. Clonality was higher at ibrutinib response and returned toward baseline at progression.

Data came from immunoSEQ multiplex PCR; TCRdb stores just in-frame clones and leaves some out. The sample has tens of thousands of clones, approximately 90% seen once. Turning to this clone: As yet, its antigen is unknown.

This CDR3 is 17 amino acids long. V was pared by 7 bases and J by 4 bases, with 16 bases of the junction left unmatched. Per the germline V gene, CDR1 is MNHEY and CDR2 is SMNVEV (reference sequence). The clonotype was recovered from a human donor with chronic lymphocytic leukemia. The sequencing used PBMCs, collected after 12 months of ibrutinib treatment. The J gene is TRBJ2-1, the V gene TRBV27; 7 bases are a match to TRBD2. CDR3 DNA: TGTGCCAGCAAACTAGGGGCTAGCGGAGGGCTTTACAATGAGCAGTTCTTC. It yields the protein CASKLGASGGLYNEQFF.